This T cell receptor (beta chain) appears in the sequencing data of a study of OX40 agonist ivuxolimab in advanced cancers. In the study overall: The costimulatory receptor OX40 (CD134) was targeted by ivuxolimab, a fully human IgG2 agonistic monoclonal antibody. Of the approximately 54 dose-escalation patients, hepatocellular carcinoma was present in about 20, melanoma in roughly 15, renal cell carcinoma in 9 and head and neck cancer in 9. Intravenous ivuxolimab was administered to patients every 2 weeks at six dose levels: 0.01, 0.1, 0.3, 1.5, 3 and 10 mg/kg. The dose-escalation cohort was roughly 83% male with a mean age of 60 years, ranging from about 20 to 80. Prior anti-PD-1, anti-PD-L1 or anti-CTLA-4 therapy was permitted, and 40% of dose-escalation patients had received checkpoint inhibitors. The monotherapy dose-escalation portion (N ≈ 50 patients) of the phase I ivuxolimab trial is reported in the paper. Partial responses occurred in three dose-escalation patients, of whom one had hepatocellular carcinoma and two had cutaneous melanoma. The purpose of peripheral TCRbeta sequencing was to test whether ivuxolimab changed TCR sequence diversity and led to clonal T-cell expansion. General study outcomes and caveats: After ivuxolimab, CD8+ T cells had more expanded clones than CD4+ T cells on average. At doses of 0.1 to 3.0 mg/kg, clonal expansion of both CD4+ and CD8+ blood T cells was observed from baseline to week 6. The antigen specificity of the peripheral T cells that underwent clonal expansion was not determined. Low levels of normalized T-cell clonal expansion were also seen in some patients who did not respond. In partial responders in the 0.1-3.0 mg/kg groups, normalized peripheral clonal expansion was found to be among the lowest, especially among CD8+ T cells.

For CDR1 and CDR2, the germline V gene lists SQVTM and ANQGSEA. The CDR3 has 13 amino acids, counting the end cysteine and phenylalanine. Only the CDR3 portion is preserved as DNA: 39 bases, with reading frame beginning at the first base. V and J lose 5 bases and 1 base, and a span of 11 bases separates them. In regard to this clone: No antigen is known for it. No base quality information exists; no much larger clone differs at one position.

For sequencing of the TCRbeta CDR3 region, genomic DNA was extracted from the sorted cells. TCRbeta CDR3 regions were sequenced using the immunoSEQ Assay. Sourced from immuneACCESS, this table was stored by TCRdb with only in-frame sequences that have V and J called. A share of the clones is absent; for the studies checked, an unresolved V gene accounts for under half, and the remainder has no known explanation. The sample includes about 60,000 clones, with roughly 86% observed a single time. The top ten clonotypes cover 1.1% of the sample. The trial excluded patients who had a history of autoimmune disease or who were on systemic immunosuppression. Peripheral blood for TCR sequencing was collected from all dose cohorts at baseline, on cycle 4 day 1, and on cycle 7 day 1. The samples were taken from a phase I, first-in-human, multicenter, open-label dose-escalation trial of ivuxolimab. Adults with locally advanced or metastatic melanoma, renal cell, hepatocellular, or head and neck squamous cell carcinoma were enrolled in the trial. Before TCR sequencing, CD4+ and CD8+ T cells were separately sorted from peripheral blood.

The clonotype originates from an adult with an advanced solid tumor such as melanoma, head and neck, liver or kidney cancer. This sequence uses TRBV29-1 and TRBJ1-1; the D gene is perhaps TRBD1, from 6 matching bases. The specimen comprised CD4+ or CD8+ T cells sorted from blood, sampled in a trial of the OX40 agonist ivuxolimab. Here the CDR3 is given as CSVLYRANTEAFF. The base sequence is TGCAGCGTTCTTTACAGGGCGAACACTGAAGCTTTCTTT.